This is a list of T cell receptor beta chains from one sample in a study of monozygotic twins with inflammatory bowel disease. From the 5' RACE reads, TCRdb lists one entry per CDR3 protein and no DNA. The sample has around 150,000 distinct CDR3 sequences, and its top ten clones hold under 3.5%. The sequencing input was blood. These receptors were obtained from a human donor with ulcerative colitis or Crohn's disease, or a healthy co-twin of an affected twin (not recorded which). CDR3s include the opening cysteine and the closing phenylalanine or tryptophan.

CDR3 protein	J gene	CDR3 length	V gene
CASSFRDPSFRNEQFF	TRBJ2-1	16	TRBV5-1
CASSPTQGKKGQPQHF	TRBJ1-5	16	TRBV4-1
CASSVTGVDPSYEQYF	TRBJ2-7	16	TRBV9
CAWKWRGPGELFF	TRBJ2-2	13	TRBV30
CASSEGAYYEQYF	TRBJ2-7	13	TRBV10-2
CASSQPPGQGFNEQFF	TRBJ2-1	16	TRBV14
CPSSLGQGPGQPQHF	TRBJ1-5	15	TRBV5-1
CASSLQGISYEQYF	TRBJ2-7	14	TRBV14
CASSQGHRHLNTEAFF	TRBJ1-1	16	TRBV14
CSANLPNNEQFF	TRBJ2-1	12	TRBV20-1
CRGGGVGEQFF	TRBJ2-1	11	TRBV29-1
CASSPRVTGELFF	TRBJ2-2	13	TRBV7-9
CASSLWGKTQYF	TRBJ2-5	12	TRBV28
CASSRSGPYEQYF	TRBJ2-7	13	TRBV28
CASSLEGLAGVPEQFF	TRBJ2-1	16	TRBV5-1
CASSPPPSKGGYEQYF	TRBJ2-7	16	TRBV18
CASSPRASRRGKLFF	TRBJ1-4	15	TRBV5-1
CSAQLAGVRNEQFF	TRBJ2-1	14	TRBV20-1
CASSVDRVEFF	TRBJ2-1	11	TRBV6-1
CASSEYPDTIYF	TRBJ1-3	12	TRBV2
CASSSWMGGRYNEQFF	TRBJ2-1	16	TRBV7-9
CAWASGTSTDTQYF	TRBJ2-3	14	TRBV30
CASSYSVGPQRDMQYF	TRBJ2-4	16	TRBV6-2/TRBV6-3
CASSLPGGGVDEQYF	TRBJ2-7	15	TRBV3-1
CASYGTSLYGYTF	TRBJ1-2	13	TRBV28
CASSPPSGGGSYEQYF	TRBJ2-7	16	TRBV18
CASSFSGLAGNEQYF	TRBJ2-7	15	TRBV7-2
CASSPQPGLAGEDTQYF	TRBJ2-3	17	TRBV12-3/TRBV12-4
CASGLGAYEQYF	TRBJ2-7	12	TRBV6-5
CSAPRETYNEQFF	TRBJ2-1	13	TRBV20-1
CATSREGALSTDTQYF	TRBJ2-3	16	TRBV15